This T cell receptor beta chain is drawn from a study of a mutant IDH1 vaccine in newly diagnosed glioma. Background on the study: The earlier regimen, radiotherapy, temozolomide, or both, was most often both.

On this clone itself: Its antigen is currently unknown.

Trimming took off 5 bases at V and 4 bases at J, with 10 bases between the two ends. The germline CDR1 and CDR2 sequences are SGHDN and FVKESK. The CDR3 is 13 amino acids. The method was immunoSEQ multiplex PCR; TCRdb's version includes in-frame clones alone and lacks a portion of them. The sample holds around 44,000 clones, around 80% seen once. Time point denoted: week 35, safety follow-up. With topical imiquimod, each dose of the vaccine consisted of 300 ug of mutant IDH1 20-mer peptide. Each donor presented with a new WHO grade 3 or 4 astrocytoma that tested IDH1-mutant and showed ATRX loss. V gene TRBV14 combines with J gene TRBJ2-3; no firm D call. The clonotype originates from a man aged 40-55 years with glioma. The sequences come from PBMCs, collected from a glioma patient whose treatment included an IDH1 peptide vaccine. In nucleotides, the CDR3 is TGTGCCAGCAGCTTCGCTGAGCCAGATACGCAGTATTTT. Protein sequence: CASSFAEPDTQYF.